This T cell receptor beta chain was identified during a study of blood T cell repertoires in COVID-19. TCRdb's copy holds only in-frame clones and misses some; the assay was immunoSEQ multiplex PCR. The top ten hold just under 7.5% of the sample, which has nearly 350,000 clones, about nine tenths seen once. Only a few counts were recorded for this clone. Per germline, CDR1 SGHNT and CDR2 YENEEA. CDR3 size: 13 residues. Trimming cost V 2 bases and J 4 bases, with 6 bases left between them. V and J are TRBV11-3 and TRBJ2-1, with D possibly matching TRBD1 (5 bases). Sequencing was done on a sample of peripheral blood. This receptor was taken from a woman aged 70-85 years with COVID-19, enrolled during active disease. CDR3 sequence: CASSLNRYNEQFF. The CDR3 nucleotides read TGTGCCAGCAGCTTAAACAGGTACAATGAGCAGTTCTTC.